The source of this T cell receptor (beta chain) is a study of monozygotic twins with inflammatory bowel disease. The study, taken as a whole, reports: Repertoire similarity matched across concordant and discordant twins, perhaps owing to limited power. Against healthy co-twins, IBD patients had lower TCRbeta diversity (measured by inverse Simpson).

A note on this clonotype: Its antigen is unidentified.

This CDR3 is built from 15 residues. With no T cell sorting beforehand, total RNA was isolated from whole blood. TCRdb reanalyzed the 5' RACE reads, giving one entry per CDR3 protein sequence and no DNA. This table holds about 300,000 distinct CDR3 sequences. The sample taken for sequencing was blood. The receptor was derived from a human donor with ulcerative colitis or Crohn's disease, or a healthy co-twin of an affected twin (not recorded which). This chain connects TRBV12-3 or TRBV12-4 to TRBJ1-6; absent DNA, TCRdb's TRBD1 call cannot be checked. The CDR3 loop reads CASSTRTGMFAPLHF.